These 10 T cell receptor beta chains were all obtained from the same sample, sequenced in a study of blood T cell repertoires in COVID-19. The repertoire was sequenced with immunoSEQ multiplex PCR; TCRdb's copy has only in-frame clones and lacks some. The sample has 50,000 or so clones, over 70% seen once; the top ten hold about 59%. Sample: peripheral blood. These receptors were taken from a man aged 65 to 85 with acute or convalescent COVID-19.

The chain recombines TRBV27 with TRBJ2-2; TRBD2 might be the D (6 bases). V lost 5 bases, J lost 4 bases, and 14 bases lay in between. Germline V gene data show CDR1 as MNHEY and CDR2 as SMNVEV (reference sequence). The CDR3 consists of 15 residues. CDR3 sequence reads: CASSVGLFLTGELFF. The CDR3 nucleotides read TGTGCCAGCAGTGTGGGACTCTTCCTCACCGGGGAGCTGTTTTTT.

This clone was observed a few times. The chain is built from TRBV7-9 and TRBJ1-1, with D uncertain. The CDR3 has 14 residues. In germline, CDR1 is SEHNR, CDR2 FQNEAQ (reference sequence). Trimming took 7 bases from V and 5 from J, leaving 17 bases between them. The CDR3 DNA sequence: TGTGCCAGCACCTCTGTCGGGATAGGGACTGAAGCTTTCTTT. This codes for CASTSVGIGTEAFF.

The V and J genes are TRBV19 and TRBJ1-1, with TRBD1 matching over 12 bases. Unmatched junction bases numbered 9, after V lost 6 bases and J lost 1 base. The CDR3 runs to 17 residues. Germline loops: CDR1 LNHDA, CDR2 SQIVND (reference sequence). Written as DNA, the CDR3 is TGTGCCAGTAGGCAACCGGGACAGGGGGCCCCGAACACTGAAGCTTTCTTT. Encoded protein: CASRQPGQGAPNTEAFF.

This rearrangement joins TRBV19 to TRBJ2-7, with a possible D match to TRBD1 (7 bases). From germline, CDR1 is LNHDA and CDR2 SQIVND (reference sequence). The CDR3 is 14 amino acids. The V and J ends lost 3 bases and 3 bases respectively, with 12 bases between them. This chain's CDR3 is CASSIRRGDYEQYF. CDR3 bases: TGTGCCAGTAGTATCCGCAGGGGGGACTACGAGCAGTACTTC.

This chain connects TRBV18 to TRBJ1-2; TRBD1 matches at 8 bases. Germline V gene sequence: CDR1 KGHSH, CDR2 LQKENI. The CDR3 covers 17 residues. V lost 8 bases, J lost 8 bases, and 22 bases stayed unmatched. CDR3 in DNA: TGTGCCAGCACCTCGAGAGGGGAGACAGGGGAGAGTGAAGGCTACACCTTC. It translates to CASTSRGETGESEGYTF.

J is TRBJ1-2 and V is TRBV19, with no clear D. The CDR3 has 15 amino acids. The germline V and J ends were trimmed by 5 bases and 4 bases, with 17 bases remaining between them. Per germline, CDR1 LNHDA and CDR2 SQIVND (reference sequence). The CDR3 region is CASSRSAAHVYGYTF. CDR3 sequence (DNA): TGTGCCAGTAGTCGGAGTGCGGCCCATGTCTATGGCTACACCTTC.

V is TRBV10-3 and J is TRBJ1-1, with D perhaps TRBD1 (5 bases). Germline CDR1 is ENHRY and CDR2 is SYGVKD. V dropped 9 bases and J dropped 6 bases, with 20 bases sitting between them. This CDR3 comprises 14 residues. This CDR3 is CAIRGNEPQSEAFF. The CDR3 coding sequence is TGTGCCATAAGGGGTAACGAGCCCCAGTCTGAAGCTTTCTTT.

This chain connects TRBV29-1 to TRBJ2-5; D is unclear. Germline V gene data show CDR1 as SQVTM and CDR2 as ANQGSEA. The CDR3 has 12 residues. V lost 3 bases to trimming and J lost 2 bases, with 7 bases between them. The CDR3 nucleotides read TGCAGCGTTGACCCAGGACAAGAGACCCAGTACTTC. This gives the protein CSVDPGQETQYF. Based on the CDR3 plus reference TRBV29-1 and TRBJ2-5, the full variable domain is SAVISQKPSRDICQRGTSLTIQCQVDSQVTMMFWYRQQPGQSLTLIATANQGSEATYESGFVIDKFPISRPNLTFSTLTVSNMSPEDSSIYLCSVDPGQETQYFGPGTRLLVL.

This rearrangement joins TRBV27 to TRBJ2-6; TRBD2 aligns across 10 bases. Germline CDR1 reads MNHEY; CDR2 reads SMNVEV (reference sequence). With V trimmed by 5 bases and J by 1 base, 11 bases remained unmatched. CDR3 length: 19 residues. The DNA for the CDR3 is TGTGCCAGCAGTCCCCGGACTAGCGGAATACCTTCTGGGGCCAACGTCCTGACTTTC. This sequence encodes CASSPRTSGIPSGANVLTF.

In this sample, this clone turned up once. The V call is TRBV6-5, the J call TRBJ2-2; D is perhaps TRBD1 (5 bases). V was pared by 2 bases and J by 6 bases, with 13 bases between. The germline V gene encodes CDR1 MNHEY and CDR2 SVGAGI. The CDR3 has 15 amino acids. The CDR3 region is CASSYDTTEPGELFF. The CDR3 DNA follows: TGTGCCAGCAGTTACGATACGACAGAACCCGGGGAGCTGTTTTTT.